One and the same sample provided the 26 T cell receptor beta chains below, sequenced in a study of human thymus T cells. The assay was immunoSEQ multiplex PCR, and TCRdb's table has in-frame clones only and misses some. Of some 57,000 clones in the sample, about 93% were seen once. Sequenced material: blood. Receptors were obtained from a boy in the first two years of life with a congenital heart defect but otherwise immunologically healthy.

This clone has just a few counts. The J gene is TRBJ1-3, the V gene TRBV7-6; D remains ambiguous. Germline values: CDR1 SGHVS, CDR2 FNYEAQ. The V gene lost 1 base and the J gene lost 0 bases, with 4 bases spanning the gap. The CDR3 runs 14 residues. The CDR3 protein is CASSLGGSGNTIYF. As DNA, the CDR3 is TGTGCCAGCAGCTTAGGGGGCTCTGGAAACACCATATATTTT.

This clone was observed once. The chain joins TRBV6-6 to TRBJ2-7, with D possibly matching TRBD1 (6 bases). Germline CDR1 MNHNY, CDR2 SVGAGI (reference sequence). The CDR3 covers 15 residues. The germline V and J ends were trimmed by 5 bases and 5 bases, with 19 bases remaining between them. The CDR3 loop is CASSANRVVYHEQYF. CDR3 bases: TGTGCCAGCAGTGCGAACAGGGTGGTCTACCACGAGCAGTACTTC.

The chain has TRBV4-1 and TRBJ2-4; TRBD2 matches at 10 bases. This CDR3 is built from 15 residues. The germline V gene encodes CDR1 MGHRA and CDR2 YSYEKL. The V and J ends lost 1 base and 6 bases, in that order; junction bases with no gene match: 3. The CDR3 DNA reads as TGCGCCAGCAGCCAAGGACCTAGCGGGGGAAACATTCAGTACTTC. It yields the protein CASSQGPSGGNIQYF.

This clone was counted once. The J gene is TRBJ2-7, the V gene TRBV7-8; D gene uncertain. The ends were cut back, 4 bases at V and 2 bases at J, with 15 bases in the middle. The CDR3 spans 15 residues. The germline V gene has CDR1 SGHVS and CDR2 FQNEAQ. The CDR3 coding sequence is TGTGCCAGCAGCTGGTTTTCGGGCGAGGCCTACGAGCAGTACTTC. Encoded protein: CASSWFSGEAYEQYF.

This sequence joins TRBV2 and TRBJ2-7; the match to TRBD1 covers 12 bases. The germline gives CDR1 SNHLY, CDR2 FYNNEI. J was trimmed by 4 bases and V by 4 bases; bases with no gene match: 5. The CDR3 runs 15 residues. The CDR3 loop is CASSVRGQGAYEQYF. The CDR3 DNA reads TGTGCCAGCAGTGTGAGGGGACAGGGGGCGTACGAGCAGTACTTC.

The rearrangement links TRBV19 to TRBJ2-3, with D perhaps assigned TRBD1 or TRBD2 (5 bases each). V was cut by 8 bases and J by 2 bases, with 11 bases left in between. CDR3 length: 13 residues. The V gene's germline CDR1 is LNHDA and CDR2 SQIVND (reference sequence). The CDR3 nucleotides are TGTGCCAGTTCCGGGACGGACACAGATACGCAGTATTTT. Translation gives CASSGTDTDTQYF.

The V and J genes are TRBV28 and TRBJ2-1; D assignment may be TRBD1 or TRBD2 (6 bases each). The V gene lost 3 bases and the J gene lost 1 base, with 19 bases spanning the gap. Germline CDR1 reads MDHEN; CDR2 reads SYDVKM. The CDR3 spans 18 residues. This chain's CDR3 is CASSLRARGRGSYNEQFF. The CDR3 nucleotides are TGTGCCAGCAGTTTGAGGGCCCGGGGGCGGGGATCCTACAATGAGCAGTTCTTC.

The rearrangement links TRBV5-1 to TRBJ1-2; the match to TRBD1 covers 10 bases. This CDR3 is built from 16 residues. CDR1 is SGHRS, CDR2 YFSETQ, per germline. V was pared by 0 bases and J by 4 bases, with 6 bases of the junction left unmatched. In nucleotides, the CDR3 is TGCGCCAGCAGCTTGGCCCGGACAGGGGGGGCCTATGGCTACACCTTC. It encodes CASSLARTGGAYGYTF.

This chain uses TRBV10-3 with TRBJ2-3, with 11 bases identical to TRBD2. In germline, CDR1 is ENHRY, CDR2 SYGVKD. This CDR3 is 14 amino acids long. V shed 0 bases and J 11 bases; nucleotides not matched to a gene: 4. CDR3 in DNA: TGTGCCATCAGTGAGTCGACCCTAGCGGGAGGGCAGTATTTT. Its translation is CAISESTLAGGQYF.

The J gene is TRBJ1-1, the V gene TRBV5-1, with D perhaps matching TRBD1 (5 bases). From germline, CDR1 is SGHRS and CDR2 YFSETQ. The CDR3 runs 16 residues. Trimming removed 0 bases from V and 10 bases from J, with 22 bases in between. This CDR3 is CASSLAHFKQESGAFF. The CDR3 DNA is TGCGCCAGCAGCTTGGCCCATTTTAAACAGGAGTCTGGAGCTTTCTTT.

The chain employs TRBV6-5 and TRBJ2-7; tentatively, D is TRBD1 (5 bases). This CDR3 has 13 residues. Germline loops: CDR1 MNHEY, CDR2 SVGAGI. Trimming cost V 3 bases and J 2 bases, with 8 bases left between them. CDR3 sequence: CASSYDRTYEQYF. The CDR3 DNA is TGTGCCAGCAGTTATGACAGAACCTACGAGCAGTACTTC.

This chain joins TRBV2 and TRBJ2-3; 8 nucleotides line up with TRBD1. Germline trimming cut 6 bases from V and 4 bases from J; bases unmatched to any gene: 3. The CDR3 consists of 13 residues. Germline V gene data show CDR1 as SNHLY and CDR2 as FYNNEI. CDR3: CASRRTGPDTQYF. CDR3 bases: TGTGCCAGCAGGAGGACAGGGCCAGATACGCAGTATTTT.

The chain employs TRBV7-3 and TRBJ2-1; 7 bases line up with TRBD2. Losses at the gene ends were 3 bases for V and 9 bases for J; bases not matched to a gene: 5. This CDR3 has 13 residues. In germline, CDR1 is SGHTA, CDR2 FQGTGA. Written as DNA, the CDR3 is TGTGCCAGCAGCTTGCGACTAGCTGGTGAGCAGTTCTTC. Translating gives CASSLRLAGEQFF.

This clone is large by share. The genes are TRBV7-9 and TRBJ2-1; no firm D call. With 5 bases removed from V and 7 bases from J, the gap between germline ends came to 9 bases. The CDR3 is made up of 12 amino acids. CDR1 and CDR2 (germline): SEHNR, FQNEAQ (reference sequence). CDR3 bases: TGTGCCAGCAGCCCCGGATGGAATGAGCAGTTCTTC. This translates into CASSPGWNEQFF.

CDR3 in DNA: TGTGCCAGCAGTTACTCAGATGGAACAGCTACCGGGGAGCTGTTTTTT. Amino acids: CASSYSDGTATGELFF. V and J are TRBV6-6 and TRBJ2-2; D is uncertain. The V end was cut by 0 bases, the J end by 5 bases, with 13 bases between. The CDR3 is made up of 16 amino acids. Germline lookup yields CDR1 MNHNY and CDR2 SVGAGI (reference sequence).

The chain has TRBV25-1 and TRBJ2-3, with D possibly being TRBD1 or TRBD2 (6 bases each). The germline CDR1 and CDR2 sequences are MGHDK and SYGVNS. The CDR3 runs 15 residues. The V and J ends lost 7 bases and 4 bases respectively, with 18 bases between them. Written as DNA, the CDR3 is TGTGCCAGCATGGGTGGGGGGCCTAGAGCAGATACGCAGTATTTT. It specifies CASMGGGPRADTQYF.

The V call is TRBV12-5, the J call TRBJ2-7; 8 bases map to TRBD2. After removal of 1 base from V and 2 bases from J, the junction contained 7 bases not matched to a gene. The length of the CDR3 is 16 residues. From germline, CDR1 is LGHNT and CDR2 FRNRAP. The CDR3 bases are TGTGCTAGTGGTTTGGGCGGGGGGACCGTAACCTACGAGCAGTACTTC. It encodes CASGLGGGTVTYEQYF.

The V and J genes are TRBV29-1 and TRBJ2-7; no definite D call. Germline V gene lookup returns CDR1 SQVTM and CDR2 ANQGSEA. With 3 bases removed from V and 0 bases from J, the gap between germline ends came to 9 bases. The CDR3 has 13 amino acids. CDR3 in DNA: TGCAGCGTTGAGATTGCCCCCTCCTACGAGCAGTACTTC. It encodes CSVEIAPSYEQYF.

This chain links TRBV29-1 with TRBJ1-1; no firm D call. The V and J ends lost 3 bases and 1 base respectively, with 6 bases between them. The germline V gene has CDR1 SQVTM and CDR2 ANQGSEA. CDR3 length: 12 amino acids. CDR3 amino acids: CSVDGENTEAFF. CDR3 DNA sequence: TGCAGCGTTGACGGGGAGAACACTGAAGCTTTCTTT.

J is TRBJ2-1 and V is TRBV5-1; TRBD2 matches 11 bases. Germline trimming cut 3 bases from V and 0 bases from J; bases unmatched to any gene: 8. Germline values: CDR1 SGHRS, CDR2 YFSETQ. This CDR3 comprises 18 residues. The CDR3 DNA reads as TGCGCCAGCAGCTCTTTAGCGGGGGGGCCCACCTCCTACAATGAGCAGTTCTTC. Translated: CASSSLAGGPTSYNEQFF.

The chain employs TRBV7-9 and TRBJ2-7, with D unclear. Germline CDR1 and CDR2: SEHNR and FQNEAQ (reference sequence). V gave up 4 bases and J gave up 0 bases, with 4 bases separating them. The CDR3 covers 12 residues. The CDR3, as DNA: TGTGCCAGCAGCTGGGACTCCTACGAGCAGTACTTC. As protein: CASSWDSYEQYF.

This clone was observed once. The chain uses TRBV6-1 and TRBJ1-3; D is unresolved. CDR3 size: 14 residues. V lost 5 bases, J lost 1 base, and 9 bases lay in between. Germline CDR1 is MNHNS and CDR2 is SASEGT. As DNA, the CDR3 is TGTGCCAGCAGTCGACTCCCATCTGGAAACACCATATATTTT. This codes for CASSRLPSGNTIYF.

This clone was found once. The rearrangement joins TRBV5-1 to TRBJ2-3, with D perhaps matching TRBD2 (6 bases). This CDR3 has 14 amino acids. The V gene's germline CDR1 is SGHRS and CDR2 YFSETQ. V lost 6 bases and J lost 0, with 11 bases in between. DNA for the CDR3: TGCGCCAGCAAGAGCGGGCCTAGCACAGATACGCAGTATTTT. Its protein product is CASKSGPSTDTQYF.

The count of this clone is one. This chain uses TRBV21-1 with TRBJ2-3; the table gives TRBD1 as D, unverified against the DNA. TRBV21-1 is a recognized pseudogene. The CDR3 sequence is 17 residues long. CDR3 DNA: TGTGCCAGCAGCAAATCAGGGACAGGGTACAGCACAGATACGCAGTATTTT. Translated, it gives CASSKSGTGYSTDTQYF.

V usage is TRBV5-6 and J usage is TRBJ2-5; possible D gene TRBD1, 6 bases. The length of the CDR3 is 15 residues. The germline CDR1 and CDR2 sequences are SGHDT and YYEEEE. V shed 6 bases and J shed 1 base, with 16 bases lying between them. DNA for the CDR3: TGTGCCAGCAAACCCCTAACACAGGGCCAAGAGACCCAGTACTTC. The encoded protein is CASKPLTQGQETQYF.

The chain joins TRBV7-2 to TRBJ2-7, with 9 bases that match TRBD1. Trimming at V came to 3 bases and at J to 5 bases, leaving 5 bases not matched to a gene. Germline-derived CDR1 and CDR2 are SGHTA and FQGNSA. This CDR3 region has 14 residues. The CDR3 DNA follows: TGTGCCAGCAGCTTCCAGACAGGGGGGAACGAGCAGTACTTC. It yields the protein CASSFQTGGNEQYF.